These T cell receptor beta chains were read from a single sample in a study of blood T cell repertoires in COVID-19. Sequenced by immunoSEQ multiplex PCR; TCRdb stores in-frame clones only, minus some. The sample contains 290,000 or so clones, 86% of which appear only once. The sample was PBMCs or T cells enriched from blood (not recorded which). The origin of the receptors is a woman younger than 30 who had recovered from COVID-19. Both conserved end residues are part of each CDR3. The D gene is left open where the match is weak. Clone size appears in some rows only: once, few, many, or a class for an expanded clone.

TRBV7-8	TRBD2	TRBJ2-1	once	TGTGCCAGCAGCTTATACCGAGCGGGAGAAGTCACCTACAATGAGCAGTTCTTC	CASSLYRAGEVTYNEQFF
TRBV7-9	TRBD1	TRBJ1-1	.	TGTGCCAGCAGCTTACTACAGGGGCCCGGGAGAGGGACTGAAGCTTTCTTT	CASSLLQGPGRGTEAFF
TRBV15	.	TRBJ1-2	.	TGTGCCACCAGCAGAGGAGGTGACGGCTTCGGCTACACCTTC	CATSRGGDGFGYTF
TRBV2	.	TRBJ2-7	few	TGTGCCAGCATGGGCGACTCCTACGAGCAGTACTTC	CASMGDSYEQYF
TRBV18	.	TRBJ1-5	.	TGTGCCAGCTCACCATGGCAGGCCGCGGGTAGCAATCAGCCCCAGCATTTT	CASSPWQAAGSNQPQHF
TRBV5-1	TRBD2	TRBJ2-7	few	TGCGCCAGCAGCTTACGGACTAGCGGGAGCTGGGGCTCCTACGAGCAGTACTTC	CASSLRTSGSWGSYEQYF
TRBV5-4	TRBD2	TRBJ2-1	once	TGTGCCAGCAGCTCGGATAGCGGGTACCTGGGCTCCTACAATGAGCAGTTCTTC	CASSSDSGYLGSYNEQFF
TRBV7-9	.	TRBJ1-2	.	TGTGCCAGCAGCTCGGCAGGAACCTATTATTACTATGGCTACACCTTC	CASSSAGTYYYYGYTF
TRBV30	TRBD2	TRBJ2-3	.	TGTGCCTGGATGGGACTAGCGGGGGGGTGGACTAGCACAGATACGCAGTATTTT	CAWMGLAGGWTSTDTQYF
TRBV6-4	.	TRBJ2-2	.	TGTGCCAGCGCAGTCACACGTACCGGGGAGCTGTTTTTT	CASAVTRTGELFF
TRBV11-3	TRBD1	TRBJ2-3	.	TGTGCCAGCAGCTTTGGGACAGTCCCAGATACGCAGTATTTT	CASSFGTVPDTQYF
TRBV3-1/TRBV3-2	TRBD1	TRBJ1-6	.	TGTGCCAGCAGCCAAGATTCCGCAGGGGGGAATTCACCCCTCCACTTT	CASSQDSAGGNSPLHF
TRBV20-1	.	TRBJ2-5	.	TGCAGTGCTAGTCGCGGGGTAGGAGGAGAGACCCAGTACTTC	CSASRGVGGETQYF
TRBV7-2	.	TRBJ2-7	.	TGTGCCAGCAGCTCCTCCCCGGGAGCCGAAACCTATGAGCAGTACTTC	CASSSSPGAETYEQYF
TRBV19	.	TRBJ1-2	.	TGTGCCAGTACCCCATTTTTGGGGCCGAGCTATGGCTACACCTTC	CASTPFLGPSYGYTF
TRBV7-2	TRBD2	TRBJ2-5	.	TGTGCCAGCAGCTTAGGCGGGGGGCGGGTGTACCAAGAGACCCAGTACTTC	CASSLGGGRVYQETQYF
TRBV4-3	TRBD1	TRBJ1-2	.	TGCGCCAGCAGCCAAGAGCAGGACAGGGAGAATGGCTACACCTTC	CASSQEQDRENGYTF
TRBV9	TRBD1	TRBJ1-4	.	TGTGCCAGCAGCCCAGGGGGGTTGGAAAAACTGTTTTTT	CASSPGGLEKLFF
TRBV27	TRBD2	TRBJ2-2	.	TGTGCCAGCGGCCGAGGGACTAGCGGGTTGGGGGAGCTGTTTTTT	CASGRGTSGLGELFF
TRBV6-2/TRBV6-3	TRBD1	TRBJ1-2	.	TGTGCCAGCAGTCGCGGCCGGGACAGGGGTTACTATGGCTACACCTTC	CASSRGRDRGYYGYTF
TRBV6-5	TRBD1	TRBJ2-7	.	TGTGCCAGCAGGAACAGGGGGCTGAACGAGCAGTACTTC	CASRNRGLNEQYF
TRBV10-1	TRBD1	TRBJ2-5	.	TGCGCCAGCACTGAACTGACAGGGGGAATCTTTGAAGAGACCCAGTACTTC	CASTELTGGIFEETQYF
TRBV6-2/TRBV6-3	.	TRBJ1-1	.	TGTGCCAGCAGTTATGGGCAGGGCTATGGGAACACTGAAGCTTTCTTT	CASSYGQGYGNTEAFF
TRBV7-9	.	TRBJ1-1	.	TGTGCCAGCAGCCAACCAAGGGGCTGGGGCACTGAAGCTTTCTTT	CASSQPRGWGTEAFF
TRBV10-2	TRBD1	TRBJ1-1	.	TGCGCCAGCAGTGGGGACAGGGGGGTAGGTACTGAAGCTTTCTTT	CASSGDRGVGTEAFF
TRBV7-7	TRBD1	TRBJ2-7	.	TGTGCCAGCAGCTTAGGACAGGGGGACTACGAGCAGTACTTC	CASSLGQGDYEQYF
TRBV4-2	.	TRBJ2-7	.	TGTGCCAGCAGCCAGCCGAGCTCCTACGAGCAGTACTTC	CASSQPSSYEQYF
TRBV6-5	TRBD2	TRBJ2-2	.	TGTGCCAGCAGCCCGGTTAGCGGGGGCTCCGGGGAGCTGTTTTTT	CASSPVSGGSGELFF
TRBV7-2	TRBD1	TRBJ1-1	.	TGTGCCAGCAGCTTAATTCGTGGACAGGGGGATTCTGAAGCTTTCTTT	CASSLIRGQGDSEAFF
TRBV5-1	TRBD2	TRBJ2-1	.	TGCGCCAGCAGCTTAACTAGCGAAAGGTTCTTC	CASSLTSERFF
TRBV30	.	TRBJ1-4	.	TGTGCCTGGATATCCGCAACTAATGAAAAACTGTTTTTT	CAWISATNEKLFF
TRBV3-1/TRBV3-2	.	TRBJ2-2	.	TGTGCCAGCAGAGCTTACAGGGCAGGGGAGCTGTTTTTT	CASRAYRAGELFF
TRBV12-3/TRBV12-4	.	TRBJ2-5	.	TGTGCCAGCAGCTCTTACAGAGAGACCCAGTACTTC	CASSSYRETQYF
TRBV29-1	TRBD1	TRBJ2-7	.	TGCAGCGTTGGGGACAGGCTCGAGCAGTACTTC	CSVGDRLEQYF
TRBV11-2	.	TRBJ2-1	.	TGTGCCAGCAGCTTAGATCTATCGCGGGGAGCGTACAATGAGCAGTTCTTC	CASSLDLSRGAYNEQFF
TRBV7-9	.	TRBJ1-2	.	TGTGCCAGCAGCCCTACAGAGCACTATGGCTACACCTTC	CASSPTEHYGYTF
TRBV5-6	.	TRBJ1-5	.	TGTGCCAGCAGCTTGTTCGGGGATATTTATCAGCCCCAGCATTTT	CASSLFGDIYQPQHF
TRBV21-1	.	TRBJ1-2	.	TGTGCCAGCAGCAAAGCGATTGGGGACAGCCAGGAGGGCTACACCTTC	CASSKAIGDSQEGYTF
TRBV13	TRBD2	TRBJ2-3	.	TGTGCCAGCAGCACACGACTAGCGGGAGTCACAGATACGCAGTATTTT	CASSTRLAGVTDTQYF
TRBV18	TRBD1	TRBJ2-7	.	TGTGCCAGCTCACCAGGGGACAGGGGTTTTTTCGAGCAGTACTTC	CASSPGDRGFFEQYF
TRBV18	.	TRBJ1-1	.	TGTGCCAGCTCACCACTAGTAAGGAACACTGAAGCTTTCTTT	CASSPLVRNTEAFF